The next 10 T cell receptor beta chains were all read from a single sample in a study of T cells in narcolepsy. Profiled with immunoSEQ multiplex PCR; TCRdb holds only in-frame clones, not every one. The profile shows tens of thousands of clones, around 80% of them singletons. The source material was CD45RA- memory CD4+ T cells from PBMCs. The source of these receptors is a human donor with narcolepsy.

The V gene is TRBV15, the J gene TRBJ2-7, with a possible D match to TRBD2 (6 bases). CDR3 length: 14 residues. In germline, CDR1 is LNHNV, CDR2 YYDKDF (reference sequence). Trimming removed 4 bases from V and 4 bases from J, with 14 bases in between. CDR3 in DNA: TGTGCCACCAGCACGGGACTGCAATATTACGAGCAGTACTTC. Translated, it gives CATSTGLQYYEQYF.

For this clone: Other DNA sequences in this sample translate to the same CDR3. V is TRBV18 and J is TRBJ2-1; the D is unclear. Germline V lookup: CDR1 KGHSH, CDR2 LQKENI. The CDR3 spans 15 residues. Trimming removed 1 base from V and 0 bases from J, with 7 bases in between. CDR3 nucleotides: TGTGCCAGCTCACCACTCGCTAGCTCCTACAATGAGCAGTTCTTC. This gives the protein CASSPLASSYNEQFF.

V and J are TRBV4-1 and TRBJ2-7, with D tentatively TRBD2 (7 bases). Trimming removed 4 bases from V and 3 bases from J, with 13 bases in between. The CDR3 runs 14 residues. Germline values: CDR1 MGHRA, CDR2 YSYEKL. The CDR3 nucleotides are TGCGCCAGCAGCCTCAGGGAGGGGGACTACGAGCAGTACTTC. This encodes CASSLREGDYEQYF.

Comments on this clone: This same CDR3 is encoded by further DNA sequences in the sample. The chain joins TRBV2 to TRBJ1-5, with no clear D. The CDR3 spans 13 residues. The germline CDR1 and CDR2 sequences are SNHLY and FYNNEI. Trimming took off 4 bases at V and 1 base at J, with 5 bases between the two ends. The DNA for the CDR3 is TGTGCCAGCAGTGCGGACAGCAATCAGCCCCAGCATTTT. Residues: CASSADSNQPQHF.

The gene calls are TRBV7-9 and TRBJ2-2; 7 bases are shared with TRBD1. Germline CDR1 and CDR2: SEHNR and FQNEAQ (reference sequence). V was pared by 11 bases and J by 2 bases, with 11 bases of the junction left unmatched. The CDR3 runs 15 residues. This chain's CDR3 is CAGPRRGQNTGELFF. For the CDR3, the DNA is TGTGCCGGTCCGAGAAGGGGGCAAAACACCGGGGAGCTGTTTTTT.

This clone was picked up one time. The rearrangement uses TRBV6-5 and TRBJ2-7, with TRBD1 matching 10 bases. V was clipped by 5 bases and J by 3 bases; unmatched bases: 4. Germline CDR1 MNHEY, CDR2 SVGAGI. The CDR3 runs 14 residues. CDR3 bases: TGTGCCAGCAGTGGGACAGGGGTTAACTACGAGCAGTACTTC. Residues: CASSGTGVNYEQYF.

This clone was counted only a few times. The chain employs TRBV6-1 and TRBJ1-1, with TRBD1 as a possible D gene (5 bases). The V gene's germline CDR1 is MNHNS and CDR2 SASEGT. The CDR3 is made up of 14 amino acids. The germline V and J ends were trimmed by 5 bases and 5 bases, with 15 bases remaining between them. For the CDR3, the DNA is TGTGCCAGCAGTAACAGGTTAATGGGGACTGAAGCTTTCTTT. It yields the protein CASSNRLMGTEAFF.

V and J are TRBV11-2 and TRBJ2-5, with D possibly matching TRBD1 (5 bases). The CDR3 runs to 15 residues. CDR1 is SGHAT and CDR2 is FQNNGV in the germline V gene. Trimming left V 5 bases short and J 1 base short, with 14 bases between. CDR3 loop: CASSRRTTPQETQYF. The CDR3 nucleotides read TGTGCCAGCAGCCGTAGGACAACCCCCCAAGAGACCCAGTACTTC.

The table lists this clone with a few counts. The J gene is TRBJ2-7, the V gene TRBV7-9; D is undetermined. The CDR3 consists of 12 residues. The V gene's germline CDR1 is SEHNR and CDR2 FQNEAQ (reference sequence). V was cut by 4 bases and J by 2 bases, with 6 bases left in between. CDR3 bases: TGTGCCAGCAGCTACTCTACCTACGAGCAGTACTTC. Translated, it gives CASSYSTYEQYF.

The chain recombines TRBV29-1 with TRBJ2-3, with D possibly TRBD2 on 5 matching bases. Germline-derived CDR1 and CDR2 are SQVTM and ANQGSEA. The CDR3 runs 13 residues. Trimming took 6 bases from V and 3 from J, leaving 13 bases between them. The CDR3, as DNA: TGCAGCGTCGGAGCGGTACCAACAGATACGCAGTATTTT. This codes for CSVGAVPTDTQYF.